This T cell receptor beta chain was observed in a study of blood T cells in healthy people across ages. The length of the CDR3 is 15 residues. V lost 0 bases, J lost 1 base, and 9 bases lay in between. Germline V gene lookup returns CDR1 MNHEY and CDR2 SVGAGI. Donors were healthy Caucasian individuals from Russia aged roughly 6 to 90. Total RNA, at least 6 micrograms per sample, came from PBMCs. A sample-barcoded 5' primer and a J-beta primer mix were used in a second PCR of roughly 7 to 11 cycles. The authors tagged each cDNA molecule using a template-switch adaptor with 12 random nucleotides. Researchers report that each sample yielded at least 3 million CDR3-containing paired-end reads. TCRdb passed the 5' RACE reads through MiXCR, listing each CDR3 protein once. Among 500,000 to 600,000 distinct CDR3 sequences listed, roughly 28% were seen once.

The sequencing input was blood. V and J are TRBV6-5 and TRBJ1-1; no definite D call. This clonotype was obtained from a woman in her 70s in good health. The CDR3 loop reads CASSYSNLGNTEAFF. CDR3 bases: TGTGCCAGCAGTTACTCGAATCTTGGGAACACTGAAGCTTTCTTT.